A single T cell receptor (beta chain) is shown here with its context. The Seattle patients joined while their infection was active and were tracked longitudinally afterward. Measured with immunoSEQ multiplex PCR; TCRdb has only the in-frame clones, and not every one. This table has a few hundred thousand clones, 80% to 95% appearing once. CDR1 and CDR2 from the germline V gene are MNHEY and SVGEGT. V lost 0 bases and J lost 6, with 12 bases in between. The CDR3 sequence is 15 residues long. The record originates from a study of blood T cell repertoires in COVID-19. Study background: PBMCs, B-cell-depleted T cells, or T cells were the source of the cDNA or gDNA that made up the material.

The material sequenced was peripheral blood. J is TRBJ1-5 and V is TRBV6-2 or TRBV6-3; possible D gene TRBD1, 6 bases. This receptor was identified in a woman in her twenties or thirties with COVID-19, enrolled during active disease. CDR3 region: CASSYSGGGGQPQHF. The CDR3, as DNA: TGTGCCAGCAGTTACTCAGGGGGGGGTGGTCAGCCCCAGCATTTT.